This T cell receptor beta chain was obtained from a study of molecular identifiers for immune sequencing clone quantification. For the study at large: Replicate runs used RNA from 20,000 or 100,000 naive CD8 cells, which was split five ways into aliquots, and four of those aliquots were then sequenced. Whole-study results and caveats: Detecting spiked Jurkat TCR RNA from one cell among 950,000 to 1,000,000 naive cells was reportedly possible. Barcodes shared by identical TCR molecules could lead to underestimated sizes of highly expanded clones.

This clonotype was found many times. Its cognate antigen is unknown. Both previously described methods and listed TCR primers were employed to make bulk TCR libraries. TCRdb re-called the PCR reads through MiXCR, storing one row per CDR3 protein. Of 85,000 to 100,000 distinct CDR3 sequences listed, 21% are singletons. The CDR3 is made up of 16 amino acids. Germline lookup yields CDR1 MNHEY and CDR2 SVGAGI. The V and J ends lost 5 bases and 1 base, in that order; junction bases with no gene match: 8. This TCR came from a human donor in good health. Some libraries in this study had Jurkat cell RNA spiked in. The rearrangement links TRBV6-5 to TRBJ1-5; 7 bases map to TRBD1. The sequencing input was naive CD8+ T cells from blood, with Jurkat cell RNA spiked in. Subset in this sample: FACS-sorted CD8+CD4-CCR7+CD45RA+ naive T cells. CDR3 in amino acids: CASSPQGGGSNQPQHF. CDR3 DNA: TGTGCCAGCAGTCCCCAGGGAGGGGGCAGCAATCAGCCCCAGCATTTT.